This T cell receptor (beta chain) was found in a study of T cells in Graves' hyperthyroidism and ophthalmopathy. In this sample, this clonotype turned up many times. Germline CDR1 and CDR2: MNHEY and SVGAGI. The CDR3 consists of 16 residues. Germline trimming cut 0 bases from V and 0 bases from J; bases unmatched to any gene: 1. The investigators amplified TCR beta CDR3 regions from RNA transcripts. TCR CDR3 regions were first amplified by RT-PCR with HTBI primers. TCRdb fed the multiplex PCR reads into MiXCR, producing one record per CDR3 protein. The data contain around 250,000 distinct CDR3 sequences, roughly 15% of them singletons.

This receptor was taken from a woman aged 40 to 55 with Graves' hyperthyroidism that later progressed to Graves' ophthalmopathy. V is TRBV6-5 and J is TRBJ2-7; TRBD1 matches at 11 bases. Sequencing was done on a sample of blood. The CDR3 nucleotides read TGTGCCAGCAGTTACTCAGGGACAGGGGGCTCCTACGAGCAGTACTTC. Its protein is CASSYSGTGGSYEQYF.